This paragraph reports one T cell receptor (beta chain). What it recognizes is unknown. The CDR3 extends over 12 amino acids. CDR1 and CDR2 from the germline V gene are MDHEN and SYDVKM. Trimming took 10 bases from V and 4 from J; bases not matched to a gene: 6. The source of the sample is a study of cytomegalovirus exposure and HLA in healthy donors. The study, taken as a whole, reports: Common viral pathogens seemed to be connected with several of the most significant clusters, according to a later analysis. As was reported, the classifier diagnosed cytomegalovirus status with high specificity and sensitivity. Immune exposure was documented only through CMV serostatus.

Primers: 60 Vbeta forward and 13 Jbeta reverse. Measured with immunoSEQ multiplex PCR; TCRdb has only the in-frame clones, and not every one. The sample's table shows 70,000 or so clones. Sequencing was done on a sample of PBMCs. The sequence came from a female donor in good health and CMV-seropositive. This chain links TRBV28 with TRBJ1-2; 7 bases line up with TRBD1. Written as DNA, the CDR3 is TGTGCCACTCGGACAGGTTTCTATGGCTACACCTTC. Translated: CATRTGFYGYTF.